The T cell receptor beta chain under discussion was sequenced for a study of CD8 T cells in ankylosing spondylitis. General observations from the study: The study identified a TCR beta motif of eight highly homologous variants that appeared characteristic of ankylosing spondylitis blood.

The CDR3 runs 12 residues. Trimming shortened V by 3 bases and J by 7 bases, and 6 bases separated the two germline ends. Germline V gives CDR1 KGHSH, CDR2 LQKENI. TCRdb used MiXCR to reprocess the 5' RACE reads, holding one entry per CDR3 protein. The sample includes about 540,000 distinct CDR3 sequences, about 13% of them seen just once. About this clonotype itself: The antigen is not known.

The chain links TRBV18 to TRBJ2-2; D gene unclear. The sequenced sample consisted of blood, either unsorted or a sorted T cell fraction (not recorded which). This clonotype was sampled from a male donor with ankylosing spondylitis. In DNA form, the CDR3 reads TGTGCCAGCTCACCTCGGATCGGGGAGCTGTTTTTT. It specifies CASSPRIGELFF. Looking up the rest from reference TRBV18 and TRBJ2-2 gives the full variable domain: NAGVMQNPRHLVRRRGQEARLRCSPMKGHSHVYWYRQLPEEGLKFMVYLQKENIIDESGMPKERFSAEFPKEGPSILRIQQVVRGDSAAYFCASSPRIGELFFGEGSRLTVL.